What follows describes a single T cell receptor beta chain. What it recognizes is unknown. The data derive from a study of T cell responses to AZD1222 COVID-19 vaccine. TCRdb's copy holds only in-frame clones and misses some; the assay was immunoSEQ multiplex PCR. The table has about 160,000 clones, over 75% seen once. Study-wide results and caveats: It was only after the peak T cell response that any repertoires were sampled. Spike-specific TCR breadth and depth were elevated following two AZD1222 doses. Donors were chiefly white British, with a greater number of females, and clonal diversity was perhaps underestimated.

V gave up 11 bases and J gave up 5 bases; unmatched junction bases: 6. The germline gives CDR1 SNHLY, CDR2 FYNNEI. The CDR3 loop spans 12 amino acids. This TCR was sampled from an adult who received the AZD1222 COVID-19 vaccine. This rearrangement joins TRBV2 to TRBJ1-1, with 9 bases aligning to TRBD1. This specimen consisted of peripheral blood, obtained 28 days after the second AZD1222 dose. The CDR3 here is CAGTGGVTEAFF. The DNA for the CDR3 is TGTGCCGGTACAGGGGGCGTGACTGAAGCTTTCTTT.